This T cell receptor beta chain is from a study of glioma-infiltrating T cells after dendritic cell vaccination. Overall study: Patients had newly diagnosed or recurrent glioblastoma and received dendritic cell vaccines.

Some clones are missing from TCRdb's copy, which holds only in-frame ones; the method was immunoSEQ multiplex PCR. The sample has roughly 68,000 clones; about 81% are singletons. CDR1 and CDR2 from the germline V gene are MNHEY and SMNVEV (reference sequence). This CDR3 has 13 residues. V lost 3 bases to trimming and J lost 2 bases; unmatched junction nucleotides: 0. This clone is a singleton in its sample. This receptor was obtained from a human donor with glioblastoma. This material consisted of blood, taken before dendritic cell vaccination. The V gene is TRBV27, the J gene TRBJ2-5, with 7 positions matching TRBD1. The DNA of the CDR3 is TGTGCCAGCAGTTTCAGGGGGCAAGAGACCCAGTACTTC. The encoded protein is CASSFRGQETQYF.